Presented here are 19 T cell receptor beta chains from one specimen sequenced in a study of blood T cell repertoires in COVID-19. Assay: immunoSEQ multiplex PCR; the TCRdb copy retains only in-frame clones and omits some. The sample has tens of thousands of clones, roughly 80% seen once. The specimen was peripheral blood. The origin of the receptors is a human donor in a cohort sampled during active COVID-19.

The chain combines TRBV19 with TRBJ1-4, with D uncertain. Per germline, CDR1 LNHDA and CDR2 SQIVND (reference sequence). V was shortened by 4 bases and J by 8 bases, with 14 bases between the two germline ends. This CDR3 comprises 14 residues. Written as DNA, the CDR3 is TGTGCCAGTAGTACGAGAAGGGCGGGGGAAAAACTGTTTTTT. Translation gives CASSTRRAGEKLFF.

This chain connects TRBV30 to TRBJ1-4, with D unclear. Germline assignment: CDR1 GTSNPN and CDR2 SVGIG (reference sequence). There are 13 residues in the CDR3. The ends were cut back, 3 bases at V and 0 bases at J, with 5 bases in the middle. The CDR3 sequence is CAWRPATNEKLFF. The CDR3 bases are TGTGCCTGGAGACCAGCAACTAATGAAAAACTGTTTTTT.

The CDR3 DNA reads as TGTGCCAGCAGCTTCGGACAGGATTGGTTCACTGAAGCTTTCTTT. Residues: CASSFGQDWFTEAFF. The V call is TRBV5-5, the J call TRBJ1-1; 7 nucleotides align to TRBD1. Germline V CDR1 and CDR2: SGHKS, YYEKEE (reference sequence). V trimming: 2 bases; J trimming: 4 bases; junction bases outside the gene matches: 8. The CDR3 has 15 residues.

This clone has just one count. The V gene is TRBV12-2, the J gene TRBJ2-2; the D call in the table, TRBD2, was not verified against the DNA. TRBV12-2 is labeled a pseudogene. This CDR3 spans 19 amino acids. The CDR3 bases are TGTGCAAGTCGGGTTAGCCCCACCGGACTAGCGGGACCGTCCGGGGAGCTGTTTTTT. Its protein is CASRVSPTGLAGPSGELFF.

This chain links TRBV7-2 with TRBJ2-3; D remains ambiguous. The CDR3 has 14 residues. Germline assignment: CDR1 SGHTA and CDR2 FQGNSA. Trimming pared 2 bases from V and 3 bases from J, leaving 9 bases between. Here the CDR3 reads CASSLPPPTDTQYF. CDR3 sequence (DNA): TGTGCCAGCAGCTTACCCCCTCCTACAGATACGCAGTATTTT.

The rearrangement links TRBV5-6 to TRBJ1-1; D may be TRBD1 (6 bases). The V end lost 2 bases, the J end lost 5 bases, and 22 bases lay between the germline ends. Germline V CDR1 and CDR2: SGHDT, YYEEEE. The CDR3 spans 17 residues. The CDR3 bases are TGTGCCAGCAGCTTCAGGGCCCACACAGGGAGAGGTACTGAAGCTTTCTTT. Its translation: CASSFRAHTGRGTEAFF.

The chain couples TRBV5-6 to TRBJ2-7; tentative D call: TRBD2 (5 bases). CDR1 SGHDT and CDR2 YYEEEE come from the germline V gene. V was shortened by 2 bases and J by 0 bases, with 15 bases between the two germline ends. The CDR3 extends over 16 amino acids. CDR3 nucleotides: TGTGCCAGCAGCTTTAGTGAGCGGCAAAGCTCCTACGAGCAGTACTTC. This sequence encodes CASSFSERQSSYEQYF.

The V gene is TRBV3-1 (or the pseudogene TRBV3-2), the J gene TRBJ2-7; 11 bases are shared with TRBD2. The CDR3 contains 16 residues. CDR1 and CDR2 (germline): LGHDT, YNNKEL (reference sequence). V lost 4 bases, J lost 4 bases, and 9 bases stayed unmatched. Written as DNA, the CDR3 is TGTGCCAGCAGCCCCCTAAATAGCGGGAGGGCTTACGAGCAGTACTTC. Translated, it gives CASSPLNSGRAYEQYF.

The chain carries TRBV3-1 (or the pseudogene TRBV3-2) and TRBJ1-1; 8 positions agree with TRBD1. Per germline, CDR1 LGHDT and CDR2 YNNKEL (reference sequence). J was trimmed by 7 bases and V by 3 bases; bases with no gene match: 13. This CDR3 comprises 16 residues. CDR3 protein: CASSQTRTGYELEAFF. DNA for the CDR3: TGTGCCAGCAGCCAGACTCGGACAGGGTATGAACTTGAAGCTTTCTTT.

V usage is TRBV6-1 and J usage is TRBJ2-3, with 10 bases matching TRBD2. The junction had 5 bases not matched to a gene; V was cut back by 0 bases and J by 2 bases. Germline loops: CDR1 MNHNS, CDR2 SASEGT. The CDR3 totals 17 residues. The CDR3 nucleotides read TGTGCCAGCAGTGAAGCGCCCCTAGCGGGGGTCACAGATACGCAGTATTTT. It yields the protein CASSEAPLAGVTDTQYF.

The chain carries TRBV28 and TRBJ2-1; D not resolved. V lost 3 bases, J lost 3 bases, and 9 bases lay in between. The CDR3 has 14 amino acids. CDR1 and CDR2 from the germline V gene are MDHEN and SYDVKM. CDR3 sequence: CASSFQQFYNEQFF. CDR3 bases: TGTGCCAGCAGTTTTCAACAGTTCTACAATGAGCAGTTCTTC. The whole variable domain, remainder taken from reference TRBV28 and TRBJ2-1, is DVKVTQSSRYLVKRTGEKVFLECVQDMDHENMFWYRQDPGLGLRLIYFSYDVKMKEKGDIPEGYSVSREKKERFSLILESASTNQTSMYLCASSFQQFYNEQFFGPGTRLTVL.

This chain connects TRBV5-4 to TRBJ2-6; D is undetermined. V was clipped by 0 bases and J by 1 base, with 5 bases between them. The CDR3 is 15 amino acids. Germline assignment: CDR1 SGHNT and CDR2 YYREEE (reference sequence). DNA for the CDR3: TGTGCCAGCAGCTTGGACCAGTCTGGGGCCAACGTCCTGACTTTC. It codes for CASSLDQSGANVLTF.

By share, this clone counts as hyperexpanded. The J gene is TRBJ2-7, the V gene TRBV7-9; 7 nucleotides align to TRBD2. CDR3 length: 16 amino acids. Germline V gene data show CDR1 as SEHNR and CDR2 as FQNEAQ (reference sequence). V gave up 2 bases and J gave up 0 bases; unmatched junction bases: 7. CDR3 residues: CASSLFGLADSYEQYF. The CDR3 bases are TGTGCCAGCAGCTTATTCGGGCTAGCGGACTCCTACGAGCAGTACTTC.

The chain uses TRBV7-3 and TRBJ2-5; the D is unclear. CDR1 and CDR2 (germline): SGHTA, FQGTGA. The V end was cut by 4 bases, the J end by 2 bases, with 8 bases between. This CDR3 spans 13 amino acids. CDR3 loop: CASSSQVQETQYF. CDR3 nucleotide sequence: TGTGCCAGCAGCTCCCAGGTTCAAGAGACCCAGTACTTC. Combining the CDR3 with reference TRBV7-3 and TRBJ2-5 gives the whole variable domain GAGVSQTPSNKVTEKGKYVELRCDPISGHTALYWYRQSLGQGPEFLIYFQGTGAADDSGLPNDRFFAVRPEGSVSTLKIQRTERGDSAVYLCASSSQVQETQYFGPGTRLLVL.

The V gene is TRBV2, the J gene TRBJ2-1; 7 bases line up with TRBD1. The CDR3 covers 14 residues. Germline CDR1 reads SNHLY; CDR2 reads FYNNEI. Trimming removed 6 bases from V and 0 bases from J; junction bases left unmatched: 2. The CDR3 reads CASRGQYSYNEQFF. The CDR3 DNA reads TGTGCCAGCAGGGGACAGTACTCCTACAATGAGCAGTTCTTC. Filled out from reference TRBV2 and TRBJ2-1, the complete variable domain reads EPEVTQTPSHQVTQMGQEVILRCVPISNHLYFYWYRQILGQKVEFLVSFYNNEISEKSEIFDDQFSVERPDGSNFTLKIRSTKLEDSAMYFCASRGQYSYNEQFFGPGTRLTVL.

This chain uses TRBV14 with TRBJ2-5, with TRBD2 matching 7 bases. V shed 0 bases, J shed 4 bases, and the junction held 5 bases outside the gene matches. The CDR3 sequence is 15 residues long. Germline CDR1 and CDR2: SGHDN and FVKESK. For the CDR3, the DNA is TGTGCCAGCAGCCAAGAGGGGGGGGAGAGAGAGACCCAGTACTTC. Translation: CASSQEGGERETQYF.

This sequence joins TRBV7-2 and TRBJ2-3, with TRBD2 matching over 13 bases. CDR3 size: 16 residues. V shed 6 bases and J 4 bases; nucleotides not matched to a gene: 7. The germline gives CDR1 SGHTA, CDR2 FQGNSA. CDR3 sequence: CASSRKTSGRSDTQYF. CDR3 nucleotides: TGTGCCAGCAGTCGTAAGACTAGCGGGAGGTCAGATACGCAGTATTTT.

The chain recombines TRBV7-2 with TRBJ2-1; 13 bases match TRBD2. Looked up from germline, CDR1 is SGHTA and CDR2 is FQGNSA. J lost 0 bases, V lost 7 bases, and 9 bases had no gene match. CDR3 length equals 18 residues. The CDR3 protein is CASKTSGGPLSSYNEQFF. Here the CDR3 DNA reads TGTGCCAGCAAGACTAGCGGGGGGCCTTTAAGCTCCTACAATGAGCAGTTCTTC.

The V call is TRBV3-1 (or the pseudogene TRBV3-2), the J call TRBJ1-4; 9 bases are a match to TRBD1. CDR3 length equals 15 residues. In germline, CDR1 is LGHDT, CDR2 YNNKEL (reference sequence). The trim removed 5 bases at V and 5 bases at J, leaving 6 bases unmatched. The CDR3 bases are TGTGCCAGCAGCGAACAGGGGGCACGCAATGAAAAACTGTTTTTT. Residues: CASSEQGARNEKLFF.